The rows below give T cell receptor beta chains drawn from one sample of a study of T cell changes during pregnancy in multiple sclerosis. The assay was immunoSEQ multiplex PCR, and TCRdb's table has in-frame clones only and misses some. The sample yields around 40,000 clones, 75% to 95% seen once. The sample in question was CD4+ T cells from peripheral blood mononuclear cells, obtained in the first trimester of pregnancy. Receptors were obtained from a female donor in good health, enrolled as a control in a pregnancy study. Both conserved end residues are part of each CDR3. The order of the fields is CDR3 length, clone size, D gene, J gene, V gene, CDR3 protein, CDR3 DNA. The D gene is left open where the match is weak. Rows give clone size only sometimes, using once, few, many, or a class for an expanded clone.

>15|-|-|TRBJ2-7|TRBV4-3
CASSQRYTGSYEQYF
TGCGCCAGCAGCCAACGTTATACCGGGAGCTACGAGCAGTACTTC
>15|-|-|TRBJ1-5|TRBV5-1
CASSLVPGLYQPQHF
TGCGCCAGCAGCTTGGTTCCAGGTTTATATCAGCCCCAGCATTTT
>15|-|-|TRBJ2-7|TRBV7-8
CASSSPSLTGYEQYF
TGTGCCAGCAGTTCTCCGTCTTTGACAGGCTACGAGCAGTACTTC
>12|-|-|TRBJ2-1|TRBV19
CASSRTGNEQFF
TGTGCCAGTAGTAGGACGGGGAATGAGCAGTTCTTC
>18|-|TRBD1|TRBJ1-6|TRBV4-1
CASSQVRLGQGRNSPLHF
TGCGCCAGCAGCCAAGTACGCCTAGGACAGGGAAGAAATTCACCCCTCCACTTT
>12|-|-|TRBJ1-2|TRBV18
CASSEGVGGYTF
TGTGCCAGCTCAGAAGGGGTTGGAGGCTACACCTTC
>15|-|TRBD2|TRBJ2-1|TRBV6-4
CASSRTSVAYNEQFF
TGTGCCAGCAGTAGGACTAGCGTAGCCTACAATGAGCAGTTCTTC
>20|-|TRBD1|TRBJ1-1|TRBV18
CASSPPASSGQGPPPDEAFF
TGTGCCAGCTCACCTCCGGCTTCGTCGGGACAGGGGCCCCCCCCCGATGAAGCTTTCTTT
>18|-|-|TRBJ1-2|TRBV7-9
CASSLVKGGAASNYGYTF
TGTGCCAGCAGCTTAGTAAAAGGCGGGGCAGCCTCTAACTATGGCTACACCTTC
>15|-|-|TRBJ1-5|TRBV9
CASSVEGDSNQPQHF
TGTGCCAGCAGCGTAGAGGGGGATAGCAATCAGCCCCAGCATTTT
>12|-|-|TRBJ2-5|TRBV27
CASGAGVETQYF
TGTGCCAGCGGGGCAGGGGTAGAGACCCAGTACTTC
>12|-|-|TRBJ1-2|TRBV7-2
CASSLGVGGYTF
TGTGCCAGCAGCTTAGGTGTCGGTGGCTACACCTTC
>15|-|TRBD2|TRBJ2-7|TRBV4-1
CASSQSSGGVYEQYF
TGCGCCAGCAGCCAGAGTAGCGGGGGAGTCTACGAGCAGTACTTC
>13|-|TRBD1|TRBJ2-7|TRBV19
CASRGQGTAEQYF
TGTGCCAGCAGGGGACAGGGAACGGCCGAGCAGTACTTC
>16|-|-|TRBJ1-6|TRBV15
CATTRGGLGYNSPLHF
TGTGCCACCACCCGGGGTGGGCTTGGGTATAATTCACCCCTCCACTTT
>13|-|-|TRBJ1-3|TRBV2
CASSGTPGNTIYF
TGTGCCAGCAGTGGGACACCTGGAAACACCATATATTTT
>16|-|TRBD1|TRBJ1-4|TRBV7-9
CASSPDRAVLDEKLFF
TGTGCCAGCAGCCCCGACAGGGCTGTTCTGGATGAAAAACTGTTTTTT
>16|-|-|TRBJ1-1|TRBV6-6
CASSYSPGATNTEAFF
TGTGCCAGCAGTTACTCCCCAGGGGCTACGAACACTGAAGCTTTCTTT
>12|once|TRBD1|TRBJ2-5|TRBV29-1
CSVTGGEETQYF
TGCAGCGTGACAGGGGGCGAAGAGACCCAGTACTTC
>18|-|-|TRBJ2-2|TRBV4-1
CASSQDRPGDRERGELFF
TGCGCCAGCAGCCAAGATCGTCCAGGGGATAGGGAGAGGGGGGAGCTGTTTTTT
>12|-|-|TRBJ1-1|TRBV29-1
CSARVTNTEAFF
TGCAGCGCCAGGGTTACGAACACTGAAGCTTTCTTT
>16|-|TRBD1|TRBJ1-2|TRBV27
CASSRGPGEANYGYTF
TGTGCCAGCAGTAGGGGGCCGGGGGAAGCTAACTATGGCTACACCTTC
>14|-|TRBD1|TRBJ1-6|TRBV6-5
CASSTGGFNSPLHF
TGTGCCAGCAGTACAGGGGGTTTTAATTCACCCCTCCACTTT
>18|-|TRBD1|TRBJ2-6|TRBV7-9
CASSPGTGVRSGANVLTF
TGTGCCAGCAGCCCCGGGACAGGGGTTCGCTCTGGGGCCAACGTCCTGACTTTC
>11|-|-|TRBJ1-1|TRBV10-2
CASSGATEAFF
TGCGCCAGCAGCGGAGCCACTGAAGCTTTCTTT